The entry that follows covers one TCR beta chain sequence. There is no known antigen for this receptor. Within one base of it there is no much larger clone, and no base qualities were kept. TCRbeta CDR3 regions were amplified from genomic DNA using the immunoSEQ Assay, a bias-controlled multiplex PCR. The paper's data handling went like this. The number of nucleated cells in each sample was estimated by amplification of reference gene primers within the assay. Sequence reads were collapsed and filtered to measure the absolute abundance of every unique TCRbeta CDR3 rearrangement. Productive Simpson clonality was computed per sample as the square root of Simpson's diversity index over productive rearrangements. TCRdb obtained this table from immuneACCESS and retained in-frame rearrangements with V and J assigned. These tables miss some clones; where compared with another copy, unresolved V genes account for less than half of the shortfall, and the remainder is unexplained. V, J and clone size derive from that table, while D and trimming were established from the DNA sequence. Across this sample there are just under 350,000 clones, with about nine tenths seen only once. The ten biggest clones cover more than 5% of the sample.

This sample was included in a study of blood T cell repertoires in COVID-19 (dated by TCRdb to 2019 to 2021). Context from the whole study: The collaborator samples originated in the United States, Italy and Spain and spanned the acute and convalescent phases of COVID-19. Where HLA class I and class II types were available, the types were taken from metadata supplied by the sample provider, not from assay-based typing. The prospective study material was composed of cDNA or gDNA derived from T cells, B-cell-depleted T cells, or PBMCs. Nearly every sample came with metadata listing a de-identified subject ID, COVID-19 status, age in years and sex. The repertoires were released in a freely available public database intended as a resource for research on the immune response to SARS-CoV-2. Deeply sampled blood TCRbeta repertoires from subjects exposed to, actively infected with, or recovered from COVID-19 were included in the dataset. Samples came from the ongoing ImmuneRACE study (first 160 participants) plus 1,254 subjects from 6 global collaborators. Summary of the overall study and its limitations: The quantity of clinical and demographic metadata differed by source and by participant and was supplied without curation.

Reading the germline V gene gives CDR1 MNHEY and CDR2 SVGAGI. Trimming removed 4 bases from V and 6 bases from J, leaving 17 bases between the germline ends. From the cysteine through the phenylalanine, the CDR3 covers 15 amino acids. CDR3 DNA is the only sequence kept; it has 45 bases, read in frame from the first base. One collaborating source in Seattle enrolled patients during active infection and followed them longitudinally through the course of disease. Each collaborating institution followed its own protocols to collect whole blood in K2EDTA tubes. For TCRbeta analysis, collaborators shipped samples in one of three forms: frozen whole blood, isolated PBMCs, or DNA extracted from either of those sample types.

Source material: peripheral blood. This TCR derives from a woman aged 45-65 years with COVID-19, enrolled during active disease. The sequence joins TRBV6-5 to TRBJ2-3; the D gene cannot be named for sure. Here is the DNA: TGTGCCAGCAGTTCCCCCTCGTCTCAGTCGGATACGCAGTATTTT. Translated, this gives CASSSPSSQSDTQYF.